This T cell receptor beta chain was documented in a study of blood T cell repertoires in COVID-19. In the study overall: The United States, Italy and Spain were the sources of the acute and convalescent COVID-19 samples. Sources were T cells, B-cell-depleted T cells, or PBMCs; the material itself was cDNA or gDNA.

Seattle enrolled patients during active infection and tracked them longitudinally. This clone was picked up one time. Germline V gives CDR1 SEHNR, CDR2 FQNEAQ (reference sequence). The CDR3 contains 14 residues. Germline trimming cut 1 base from V and 12 bases from J; bases unmatched to any gene: 7. This table comes from immunoSEQ multiplex PCR, and its TCRdb copy is limited to in-frame clones, with some not included. The table includes approximately 160,000 clones, approximately 95% detected once. The J gene is TRBJ1-1, the V gene TRBV7-9, with TRBD1 matching over 11 bases. The sequence was collected from a woman aged 55-69 years with COVID-19, enrolled during active disease. Sequenced input: peripheral blood. The CDR3 DNA reads as TGTGCCAGCAGCTTAGACAGGACAGGGGGCTTTCCTTTCTTT. As protein: CASSLDRTGGFPFF.